This T cell receptor (beta chain) was recovered during a study of beta chain features in type 1 diabetes. Study observations and caveats: Patients' naive, central memory and regulatory TCRB repertoires appeared more alike than those of healthy donors.

Sequencing targeted expressed TCRB transcripts, as all isolated RNA had been reverse transcribed. Clones were sequenced by immunoSEQ multiplex PCR, and TCRdb holds only the in-frame ones, with some missing. The sample holds about 450,000 clones, over 9.5% seen once. As concerns this clone: Antigen unknown.

The V gene end was trimmed by 5 bases and the J gene end by 11 bases; junction bases not matched to a gene: 7. The CDR3 length is 14 residues. CDR1 and CDR2 (germline): SGHVS, FQNEAQ. Cell sorting via CD45RO/CCR7/CD25/CD127/CD95/CD27 was performed to obtain CD4+ naive, central memory, regulatory and stem cell-like memory cells. Specimen: naive CD4+ T cells from blood. J is TRBJ2-1 and V is TRBV7-8; TRBD1 agrees at 12 bases. The clonotype comes from a woman aged 18-35 years in good health. The CDR3 nucleotides are TGTGCCAGCAGCACCCGGGACAGGGGGCCCCAGCAGTTCTTC. It is translated as CASSTRDRGPQQFF.